Below, 21 T cell receptor beta chains from the same sample are listed, as sequenced in a study of T cells expressing NK-cell markers. TCRdb re-called the 5' RACE reads, yielding one record per CDR3 amino acid sequence without DNA. Its table records around 470,000 distinct CDR3 sequences. The sequencing input was blood T cells: a sorted CD56 or NKG2C T cell subset, CD4+ or CD8+ T cells, or bulk PBMC T cells (not recorded which). These receptors came from a woman aged 50 to 60 in good health.

The V call is TRBV19, the J call TRBJ2-1; TCRdb calls TRBD2, which cannot be checked without DNA. CDR1 and CDR2 (germline): LNHDA, SQIVND (reference sequence). This CDR3 has 16 amino acids. The CDR3 spells CASSGLAGGPNNEQFF.

The chain combines TRBV12-3 or TRBV12-4 with TRBJ2-5; the D call of TRBD1 rests on TCRdb alone, since no DNA is present to check it. CDR3 length: 17 residues. CDR3 sequence: CASSFAVDGALQETQYF.

CDR3 in amino acids: CASSPPGGGEQYF. The chain carries TRBV12-3 or TRBV12-4 and TRBJ2-7; TCRdb calls TRBD1, which cannot be checked without DNA. The CDR3 loop spans 13 amino acids.

The V call is TRBV20-1, the J call TRBJ2-1; TCRdb's D call of TRBD1 is untestable without DNA. The CDR3 spans 17 residues. In germline, CDR1 is DFQATT, CDR2 SNEGSKA (reference sequence). CDR3 in amino acids: CSANPPRGRTFYNEQFF.

The chain employs TRBV12-3 or TRBV12-4 and TRBJ1-2; absent DNA, TCRdb's TRBD1 call cannot be checked. This CDR3 contains 14 residues. CDR3 protein: CASRNTGTFYGYTF.

This sequence joins TRBV25-1 and TRBJ2-7; TCRdb lists TRBD2, though no DNA is available to test this call. The CDR3 extends over 12 amino acids. Germline CDR1 is MGHDK and CDR2 is SYGVNS. The chain's CDR3 is CASSHSLYEQYF.

V gene TRBV20-1 combines with J gene TRBJ2-1; the D call of TRBD2 rests on TCRdb alone, since no DNA is present to check it. This CDR3 region has 13 residues. Germline V gene lookup returns CDR1 DFQATT and CDR2 SNEGSKA (reference sequence). CDR3: CSATSLDRGEQFF.

V is TRBV5-1 and J is TRBJ2-7; TCRdb reports TRBD1, a call that lacks DNA to check it against. The CDR3 spans 16 residues. CDR1 is SGHRS and CDR2 is YFSETQ in the germline V gene. This CDR3 reads CASSLVAGQGLYEQYF.

CDR3 loop: CASSLVTSGRGYNEQFF. V gene TRBV5-1 combines with J gene TRBJ2-1; as DNA is missing, the TRBD2 call by TCRdb cannot be tested. Germline V gene lookup returns CDR1 SGHRS and CDR2 YFSETQ. CDR3 size: 17 residues. Full variable domain (remainder filled in from reference TRBV5-1 and TRBJ2-1): KAGVTQTPRYLIKTRGQQVTLSCSPISGHRSVSWYQQTPGQGLQFLFEYFSETQRNKGNFPGRFSGRQFSNSRSEMNVSTLELGDSALYLCASSLVTSGRGYNEQFFGPGTRLTVL.

The J gene is TRBJ2-5, the V gene TRBV7-9; absent DNA, TCRdb's TRBD1 call cannot be checked. Germline CDR1 reads SEHNR; CDR2 reads FQNEAQ (reference sequence). CDR3 length equals 11 residues. CDR3 in amino acids: CATPRGETQYF. Using reference TRBV7-9 and TRBJ2-5 for the parts outside the CDR3, the full variable domain is DTGVSQNPRHKITKRGQNVTFRCDPISEHNRLYWYRQTLGQGPEFLTYFQNEAQLEKSRLLSDRFSAERPKGSFSTLEIQRTEQGDSAMYLCATPRGETQYFGPGTRLLVL.

The chain couples TRBV12-3 or TRBV12-4 to TRBJ2-1; the TCRdb D gene call, TRBD1, has no DNA to confirm it. This CDR3 is built from 14 residues. CDR3 region: CASSPDGQVNEQFF.

The CDR3 sequence: CASTEGRVEFF. The gene calls are TRBV12-3 or TRBV12-4 and TRBJ2-1; TCRdb returns TRBD2, unconfirmable since there is no DNA. The CDR3 has 11 amino acids.

J is TRBJ1-2 and V is TRBV30; TCRdb returns TRBD1, unconfirmable since there is no DNA. This CDR3 is built from 15 residues. Germline CDR1 GTSNPN, CDR2 SVGIG (reference sequence). The CDR3 loop is CAWSVRPGRDDGYTF.

The J gene is TRBJ2-5, the V gene TRBV20-1; TCRdb's assignment of TRBD2 cannot be checked, as there is no DNA. The CDR3 is made up of 17 amino acids. The V gene's germline CDR1 is DFQATT and CDR2 SNEGSKA (reference sequence). The CDR3 reads CSVGGSALAGGPETQYF.

The chain is built from TRBV9 and TRBJ2-2; absent DNA, TCRdb's TRBD2 call cannot be checked. CDR1 is SGDLS and CDR2 is YYNGEE in the germline V gene. The CDR3 totals 13 residues. CDR3 loop: CASRRDLTGELFF.

V gene TRBV19 combines with J gene TRBJ2-1; TCRdb returns TRBD2, unconfirmable since there is no DNA. The germline V gene encodes CDR1 LNHDA and CDR2 SQIVND (reference sequence). The CDR3 length is 14 residues. This CDR3 reads CATREGHGLNEQFF.

The chain joins TRBV5-5 to TRBJ1-3; TCRdb designates TRBD1, a call that cannot be tested without DNA. This CDR3 contains 16 residues. The germline V gene has CDR1 SGHKS and CDR2 YYEKEE (reference sequence). CDR3 in amino acids: CASSSSGTVLGNTIYF. Using reference TRBV5-5 and TRBJ1-3 for the parts outside the CDR3, the full variable domain is DAGVTQSPTHLIKTRGQQVTLRCSPISGHKSVSWYQQVLGQGPQFIFQYYEKEERGRGNFPDRFSARQFPNYSSELNVNALLLGDSALYLCASSSSGTVLGNTIYFGEGSWLTVV.

The CDR3 spells CASSWILAGGLNTGELFF. The J gene is TRBJ2-2, the V gene TRBV11-2; TCRdb's D call of TRBD2 is untestable without DNA. CDR1 is SGHAT and CDR2 is FQNNGV in the germline V gene. This CDR3 has 18 residues.

The chain has TRBV7-6 and TRBJ2-3; TCRdb names TRBD2, which stays unverified in the absence of DNA. CDR1 and CDR2 (germline): SGHVS, FNYEAQ. This CDR3 has 14 residues. CDR3 region: CASSPTSLGDTQYF. Looking up the rest from reference TRBV7-6 and TRBJ2-3 gives the full variable domain: GAGVSQSPRYKVTKRGQDVALRCDPISGHVSLYWYRQALGQGPEFLTYFNYEAQQDKSGLPNDRFSAERPEGSISTLTIQRTEQRDSAMYRCASSPTSLGDTQYFGPGTRLTVL.

The chain is built from TRBV4-2 and TRBJ1-1. Germline V CDR1 and CDR2: LGHNA, YNFKEQ. This CDR3 spans 14 amino acids. CDR3 amino acids: CASSQESANTEAFF.

The chain employs TRBV7-9 and TRBJ2-1; the D call of TRBD1 rests on TCRdb alone, since no DNA is present to check it. The length of the CDR3 is 17 residues. CDR1 is SEHNR and CDR2 is FQNEAQ in the germline V gene (reference sequence). The CDR3 loop reads CASSLATASAPRNEQFF.